These 21 T cell receptor beta chains were all obtained from the same sample, sequenced in a study of T cells in localized non-small cell lung cancer. Data came from immunoSEQ multiplex PCR; TCRdb stores just in-frame clones and leaves some out. The sample consists of 20,000 to 25,000 clones, 80% to 90% of them appearing once. The starting material was PBMCs, obtained before any cancer treatment. These receptors were collected from a man between 40 and 69 years old with stage II squamous cell lung carcinoma.

The chain couples TRBV5-6 to TRBJ2-7; D could derive from TRBD1 or TRBD2 (5 bases each). V shed 4 bases and J shed 2 bases, with 16 bases lying between them. In germline, CDR1 is SGHDT, CDR2 YYEEEE. The length of the CDR3 is 15 residues. For the CDR3, the DNA is TGTGCCAGCAGCGGGCCGGGACCGCCAGCCTACGAGCAGTACTTC. Translation gives CASSGPGPPAYEQYF.

The chain is built from TRBV7-9 and TRBJ2-1; 12 nucleotides line up with TRBD2. The germline V gene has CDR1 SEHNR and CDR2 FQNEAQ (reference sequence). Germline trimming cut 1 base from V and 11 bases from J; bases unmatched to any gene: 3. This CDR3 region has 14 residues. For the CDR3, the DNA is TGTGCCAGCAGCTTAGGTGGACTAGCGGGGCAGCAGTTCTTC. As protein: CASSLGGLAGQQFF.

The chain combines TRBV5-8 with TRBJ2-2, with 7 bases that match TRBD2. The germline V gene has CDR1 SGHTS and CDR2 YDEGEE. Trimming removed 4 bases from V and 5 bases from J; junction bases left unmatched: 8. The CDR3 runs 15 residues. The CDR3 sequence: CASSPRLAGTGELFF. CDR3 in DNA: TGTGCCAGCAGCCCCAGACTAGCTGGGACCGGGGAGCTGTTTTTT.

J is TRBJ1-1 and V is TRBV5-1, with TRBD1 as a possible D gene (5 bases). Germline-derived CDR1 and CDR2 are SGHRS and YFSETQ. This CDR3 spans 14 amino acids. The V end was cut by 0 bases, the J end by 5 bases, with 11 bases between. The CDR3 DNA reads as TGCGCCAGCAGCTTGGCAGGGTTTGGGACTGAAGCTTTCTTT. Protein: CASSLAGFGTEAFF.

The chain uses TRBV19 and TRBJ1-2; D not resolved. Trimming took 2 bases from V and 5 from J, leaving 6 bases between them. Per germline, CDR1 LNHDA and CDR2 SQIVND (reference sequence). This CDR3 spans 12 amino acids. This CDR3 reads CASSISVYGYTF. The CDR3 DNA reads as TGTGCCAGTAGTATATCGGTATATGGCTACACCTTC.

The rearrangement uses TRBV6-4 and TRBJ2-5; 7 nucleotides align to TRBD1. The trim removed 5 bases at V and 5 bases at J, leaving 5 bases unmatched. Germline CDR1 is MRHNA and CDR2 is SNTAGT. The CDR3 has 13 amino acids. This CDR3 reads CASSRDSSETQYF. Here the CDR3 DNA reads TGTGCCAGCAGTCGGGACAGCTCGGAGACCCAGTACTTC.

J is TRBJ2-5 and V is TRBV10-3, with 12 bases matching TRBD2. This CDR3 is built from 14 residues. Trimming at V came to 5 bases and at J to 3 bases, leaving 1 base not matched to a gene. The germline CDR1 and CDR2 sequences are ENHRY and SYGVKD. Here the CDR3 DNA reads TGTGCCATCAGTCGACTAGCGGGAGAAGAGACCCAGTACTTC. Residues: CAISRLAGEETQYF.

This clone was seen a single time. This CDR3 is CASSEGDEKLFF. CDR3 in DNA: TGTGCCAGCAGTGAAGGGGATGAAAAACTGTTTTTT. V gene TRBV2 combines with J gene TRBJ1-4; D gene uncertain. From germline, CDR1 is SNHLY and CDR2 FYNNEI. The CDR3 consists of 12 residues. The V end lost 1 base, the J end lost 6 bases, and 3 bases lay between the germline ends.

On this clone itself: Other DNA sequences in the same sample also yield this CDR3. This chain connects TRBV30 to TRBJ2-3; either TRBD1 or TRBD2 may supply D (5 bases each). V was shortened by 5 bases and J by 0 bases, with 18 bases between the two germline ends. The CDR3 spans 16 residues. CDR1 and CDR2 from the germline V gene are GTSNPN and SVGIG (reference sequence). The CDR3 nucleotides read TGTGCCTGGGGTAGTGGATGGGGGTTGAGCACAGATACGCAGTATTTT. It translates to CAWGSGWGLSTDTQYF.

The J gene is TRBJ2-5, the V gene TRBV7-9; D is unclear. V lost 2 bases to trimming and J lost 4 bases, with 17 bases between them. This CDR3 has 16 residues. CDR1 is SEHNR and CDR2 is FQNEAQ in the germline V gene (reference sequence). The CDR3 nucleotides are TGTGCCAGCAGCTTAAGTAGGATCACCGTTCGAGAGACCCAGTACTTC. This codes for CASSLSRITVRETQYF.

This clone was seen only a few times. V gene TRBV21-1 combines with J gene TRBJ2-7; the listed D gene, TRBD1, was not tested against the DNA. TRBV21-1 is deemed a pseudogene. This CDR3 region has 14 residues. CDR3 nucleotides: TGTGCCAGCAGCACCGCGAGGGGGAGCCACGAGCAGTACTTC. Residues: CASSTARGSHEQYF.

V is TRBV18 and J is TRBJ2-5; D call uncertain. The V gene's germline CDR1 is KGHSH and CDR2 LQKENI. V was cut by 0 bases and J by 3 bases, with 14 bases left in between. The CDR3 extends over 16 amino acids. The chain's CDR3 is CASSPPIGPRKETQYF. The CDR3 DNA reads as TGTGCCAGCTCACCACCTATCGGGCCCCGGAAAGAGACCCAGTACTTC.

The chain couples TRBV29-1 to TRBJ1-2; D not resolved. Germline V lookup: CDR1 SQVTM, CDR2 ANQGSEA. Trimming removed 3 bases at V and 3 bases at J, with 8 bases between. This CDR3 region has 12 residues. The CDR3, as DNA: TGCAGCGTTGATTTCCCGGACTATGGCTACACCTTC. Its protein is CSVDFPDYGYTF. Full variable domain (missing parts from reference TRBV29-1 and TRBJ1-2): SAVISQKPSRDICQRGTSLTIQCQVDSQVTMMFWYRQQPGQSLTLIATANQGSEATYESGFVIDKFPISRPNLTFSTLTVSNMSPEDSSIYLCSVDFPDYGYTFGSGTRLTVV.

With regard to this clone: Different DNA sequences within this sample yield the same CDR3. The chain links TRBV6-6 to TRBJ2-2; tentatively, D is TRBD1 or TRBD2 (6 bases each). Germline V gene sequence: CDR1 MNHNY, CDR2 SVGAGI (reference sequence). Trimming took 3 bases from V and 7 from J, leaving 12 bases between them. The CDR3 has 14 amino acids. The CDR3 spells CASSYSRGVGELFF. The CDR3 DNA is TGTGCCAGCAGTTATTCGAGGGGGGTCGGGGAGCTGTTTTTT.

V and J are TRBV4-3 and TRBJ2-7; 8 bases agree with TRBD1. The germline V gene encodes CDR1 LGHNA and CDR2 YSLEER. The J segment lost 7 bases and the V segment lost 4 bases, leaving 9 bases of the junction unmatched. The CDR3 is made up of 14 amino acids. The CDR3 nucleotides are TGCGCCAGCAGCCCCGACAGGGGTGGATTTGAGCAGTACTTC. It codes for CASSPDRGGFEQYF.

The rearrangement links TRBV28 to TRBJ1-2; D gene uncertain. The CDR3 contains 13 residues. Germline V lookup: CDR1 MDHEN, CDR2 SYDVKM. With 3 bases removed from V and 7 bases from J, the gap between germline ends came to 12 bases. As DNA, the CDR3 is TGTGCCAGCAGTTTGGCAGGAGTGGGTGGCTACACCTTC. This gives the protein CASSLAGVGGYTF.

This clone was observed a single time. The genes are TRBV9 and TRBJ1-2, with 7 bases matching TRBD1. Trimming removed 0 bases from V and 6 bases from J; junction bases left unmatched: 8. The CDR3 is made up of 15 amino acids. In germline, CDR1 is SGDLS, CDR2 YYNGEE. CDR3 amino acids: CASSVALTGQDGYTF. In nucleotides, the CDR3 is TGTGCCAGCAGCGTAGCTTTGACAGGGCAAGATGGCTACACCTTC.

The gene calls are TRBV6-5 and TRBJ1-6, with D unresolved. Trimming shortened V by 7 bases and J by 4 bases, and 11 bases separated the two germline ends. This CDR3 has 14 amino acids. From germline, CDR1 is MNHEY and CDR2 SVGAGI. The CDR3 spells CASTSERYNSPLHF. CDR3 DNA: TGTGCCAGCACGAGCGAAAGATATAATTCACCCCTCCACTTT.

The V and J genes are TRBV6-5 and TRBJ1-1; D gene uncertain. Germline loops: CDR1 MNHEY, CDR2 SVGAGI. The ends were cut back, 5 bases at V and 9 bases at J, with 10 bases in the middle. The length of the CDR3 is 11 residues. The CDR3 loop reads CASSDTAKAFF. CDR3 nucleotides: TGTGCCAGCAGTGATACAGCCAAAGCTTTCTTT.

This clone was picked up one time. The chain combines TRBV9 with TRBJ2-7; TRBD1 is a possible D gene (6 bases). Trimming stripped 3 bases from V and 5 bases from J, with 24 bases between. Germline V gene sequence: CDR1 SGDLS, CDR2 YYNGEE. The CDR3 has 17 residues. The CDR3 loop reads CASSEGVFTTESDEQYF. CDR3 DNA: TGTGCCAGCAGCGAGGGGGTTTTCACTACTGAAAGCGACGAGCAGTACTTC.

This clone turned up a few times. The identical CDR3 is also encoded by other nucleotide sequences in the sample. J is TRBJ1-5 and V is TRBV6-5, with a possible D match to TRBD1 (5 bases). Germline V CDR1 and CDR2: MNHEY, SVGAGI. Trimming removed 10 bases from V and 0 bases from J, with 13 bases in between. The CDR3 is made up of 14 amino acids. In DNA, the CDR3 is TGTGCCACCAGGGAGGGTCTTAGCAATCAGCCCCAGCATTTT. Encoded protein: CATREGLSNQPQHF.